Following are 24 T cell receptor beta chains from one sample sequenced in a study of CD8 T cells in ankylosing spondylitis. For these receptors, no antigen is known. From the 5' RACE reads, TCRdb called clonotypes with MiXCR, one entry per CDR3 protein. The table shows hundreds of thousands of distinct CDR3 sequences, with 25% to 30% occurring only once. Findings and limits, study-wide: Several highly homologous variants made up a TCR beta motif that seemed to typify ankylosing spondylitis blood.

Sequencing was done on a sample of blood, either unsorted or a sorted T cell fraction (not recorded which). These receptors were taken from a male donor with ankylosing spondylitis.

The rearrangement joins TRBV28 to TRBJ2-2; D is unresolved. The V and J ends lost 5 bases and 7 bases respectively, with 11 bases between them. Germline V gene sequence: CDR1 MDHEN, CDR2 SYDVKM. The CDR3 length is 13 residues. The CDR3 DNA reads as TGTGCCAGCAGTCCCCGTCTTTACGGGGAGCTGTTTTTT. It encodes CASSPRLYGELFF.

This chain joins TRBV24-1 and TRBJ2-1; maybe TRBD2 (5 bases). The CDR3 contains 13 residues. Germline CDR1 and CDR2: KGHDR and SFDVKD. V lost 7 bases, J lost 3 bases, and 9 bases lay in between. The CDR3: CATRADHYNEQFF. The CDR3 DNA follows: TGTGCCACCAGAGCGGACCACTACAATGAGCAGTTCTTC.

The chain employs TRBV7-2 and TRBJ2-1; D uncertain. Germline V lookup: CDR1 SGHTA, CDR2 FQGNSA. This CDR3 has 16 residues. Trimming left V 0 bases short and J 8 bases short, with 17 bases between. CDR3 amino acids: CASSLAAFGSSDEQFF. The CDR3 DNA reads as TGTGCCAGCAGCTTAGCAGCCTTCGGCTCCTCCGATGAGCAGTTCTTC.

The chain is built from TRBV9 and TRBJ2-5; D may be TRBD2 (6 bases). V shed 0 bases and J shed 1 base, with 7 bases lying between them. Per the germline V gene, CDR1 is SGDLS and CDR2 is YYNGEE. This CDR3 is built from 14 residues. Written as DNA, the CDR3 is TGTGCCAGCAGCGTAGGGGGACTCCAAGAGACCCAGTACTTC. Amino acids: CASSVGGLQETQYF.

V usage is TRBV5-5 and J usage is TRBJ1-4; D gene ambiguous. V was trimmed by 4 bases and J by 5 bases, leaving 15 bases between them. The CDR3 spans 15 residues. Germline-derived CDR1 and CDR2 are SGHKS and YYEKEE (reference sequence). As DNA, the CDR3 is TGTGCCAGCAGCCTCAAGGCGGGTTCGAATGAAAAACTGTTTTTT. It yields the protein CASSLKAGSNEKLFF. Full variable domain (outside the CDR3, taken from reference TRBV5-5 and TRBJ1-4): DAGVTQSPTHLIKTRGQQVTLRCSPISGHKSVSWYQQVLGQGPQFIFQYYEKEERGRGNFPDRFSARQFPNYSSELNVNALLLGDSALYLCASSLKAGSNEKLFFGSGTQLSVL.

The V gene is TRBV24-1, the J gene TRBJ1-5; 9 nucleotides agree with TRBD1. Germline V gene lookup returns CDR1 KGHDR and CDR2 SFDVKD. This CDR3 comprises 16 residues. With 3 bases clipped from V and 3 bases from J, the junction kept 5 bases outside the gene matches. The DNA of the CDR3 is TGTGCCACCAGTGATGCCACAGGGGGCTACAATCAGCCCCAGCATTTT. It specifies CATSDATGGYNQPQHF.

The chain uses TRBV7-6 and TRBJ1-1, with 8 bases matching TRBD1. The CDR3 extends over 14 amino acids. CDR1 SGHVS and CDR2 FNYEAQ come from the germline V gene. The J segment lost 5 bases and the V segment lost 1 base, leaving 3 bases of the junction unmatched. CDR3 nucleotide sequence: TGTGCCAGCAGCTTAGAGCACAGGGGGACTGAAGCTTTCTTT. It translates to CASSLEHRGTEAFF.

The chain employs TRBV14 and TRBJ2-3; the D is unclear. Germline V gives CDR1 SGHDN, CDR2 FVKESK. Trimming removed 4 bases from V and 3 bases from J, with 11 bases in between. CDR3 length equals 14 residues. CDR3 in DNA: TGTGCCAGCAGCCCTGTTGGCTATACAGATACGCAGTATTTT. Its translation is CASSPVGYTDTQYF.

The J gene is TRBJ1-1, the V gene TRBV5-1, with D possibly being TRBD1 (5 bases). Germline V CDR1 and CDR2: SGHRS, YFSETQ. The V and J ends lost 2 bases and 4 bases respectively, with 12 bases between them. CDR3 size: 14 residues. DNA for the CDR3: TGCGCCAGCAGCTTCCGGCAGGGAGTCACTGAAGCTTTCTTT. Translated, it gives CASSFRQGVTEAFF.

The rearrangement links TRBV20-1 to TRBJ2-7, with D possibly called TRBD1 or TRBD2 (5 bases each). CDR1 and CDR2 (germline): DFQATT, SNEGSKA (reference sequence). The CDR3 is 13 residues long. The germline V and J ends were trimmed by 3 bases and 4 bases, with 13 bases remaining between them. In DNA form, the CDR3 reads TGCAGTGCTAGGGGGGTGCGAGTTTACGAGCAGTACTTC. This translates into CSARGVRVYEQYF.

The chain recombines TRBV10-3 with TRBJ1-2; 9 positions agree with TRBD1. This CDR3 is built from 13 residues. V lost 6 bases to trimming and J lost 6 bases; unmatched junction nucleotides: 5. Germline V gives CDR1 ENHRY, CDR2 SYGVKD. The CDR3 DNA reads TGTGCCATCAGCCGGGACAGGGCAAATGGCTACACCTTC. It encodes CAISRDRANGYTF.

This clonotype showed up just a few times. The chain's CDR3 is CSVEEGGGTEAFF. In DNA, the CDR3 is TGCAGCGTTGAGGAGGGGGGGGGCACTGAAGCTTTCTTT. This chain connects TRBV29-1 to TRBJ1-1; D possibly corresponds to TRBD1 (6 bases). The ends were cut back, 3 bases at V and 4 bases at J, with 12 bases in the middle. This CDR3 is built from 13 residues. Per germline, CDR1 SQVTM and CDR2 ANQGSEA.

V is TRBV19 and J is TRBJ1-5; D is possibly TRBD1 (5 bases). The V gene's germline CDR1 is LNHDA and CDR2 SQIVND (reference sequence). The germline V and J ends were trimmed by 4 bases and 7 bases, with 14 bases remaining between them. The CDR3 spans 14 residues. CDR3 DNA sequence: TGTGCCAGTAGTACGACAGAACGTCGGCAGCCCCAGCATTTT. Residues: CASSTTERRQPQHF.

This chain links TRBV12-3 or TRBV12-4 with TRBJ2-6; D gene unclear. The CDR3 is 15 residues long. V lost 5 bases, J lost 0 bases, and 8 bases lay in between. DNA for the CDR3: TGTGCCAGCAGTCAGGCATTCTCTGGGGCCAACGTCCTGACTTTC. It codes for CASSQAFSGANVLTF.

The V gene is TRBV6-2 or TRBV6-3, the J gene TRBJ2-7, with D maybe TRBD2 (5 bases). Per the germline V gene, CDR1 is MNHEY and CDR2 is SVGEGT. The CDR3 sequence is 13 residues long. V lost 10 bases and J 3 bases, leaving 16 bases between the germline ends. The CDR3 bases are TGTGCCACCAGGACGGGGTCTTTCTACGAGCAGTACTTC. Its translation: CATRTGSFYEQYF.

The rearrangement uses TRBV29-1 and TRBJ2-7; 10 bases fit TRBD1. The V gene's germline CDR1 is SQVTM and CDR2 ANQGSEA. CDR3 length equals 14 residues. After removal of 6 bases from V and 0 bases from J, the junction contained 5 bases not matched to a gene. CDR3 amino acids: CSVNRDRGSYEQYF. The CDR3 nucleotides read TGCAGCGTGAACCGGGACAGGGGCTCCTACGAGCAGTACTTC.

This chain connects TRBV7-2 to TRBJ1-1; 9 bases map to TRBD1. Germline CDR1 is SGHTA and CDR2 is FQGNSA. The CDR3 is 17 amino acids. Losses at the gene ends were 2 bases for V and 2 bases for J; bases not matched to a gene: 9. The CDR3 coding sequence is TGTGCCAGCAGCTTATCCCCCTACAGGGGGCGTAACACTGAAGCTTTCTTT. Protein: CASSLSPYRGRNTEAFF.

This clonotype was counted a few times. The V and J genes are TRBV5-1 and TRBJ2-1; the D is unclear. Germline V gene data show CDR1 as SGHRS and CDR2 as YFSETQ. The CDR3 has 15 residues. The V gene lost 0 bases and the J gene lost 6 bases, with 13 bases spanning the gap. The CDR3 DNA reads as TGCGCCAGCAGCTTGGTGGCTGACTCGTTCAATGAGCAGTTCTTC. Protein sequence: CASSLVADSFNEQFF.

This clonotype was picked up a small number of times. The genes are TRBV28 and TRBJ1-2; 10 positions match TRBD1. Germline V CDR1 and CDR2: MDHEN, SYDVKM. CDR3 size: 15 residues. After removal of 4 bases from V and 8 bases from J, the junction contained 10 bases not matched to a gene. DNA for the CDR3: TGTGCCAGCAGTTCGCCCGGGACAGGGGATGTGGGCTACACCTTC. It is translated as CASSSPGTGDVGYTF.

The chain links TRBV24-1 to TRBJ2-2, with TRBD2 matching 12 bases. The ends lost 4 bases at V and 2 bases at J; junction bases unmatched: 7. The CDR3 spans 18 residues. CDR1 is KGHDR and CDR2 is SFDVKD in the germline V gene. CDR3 bases: TGTGCCACCAGTGACCCAGGACTAGCGGGGACAAACACCGGGGAGCTGTTTTTT. Its translation: CATSDPGLAGTNTGELFF.

The sample holds a few counts of this clonotype. The chain is built from TRBV7-2 and TRBJ1-2, with TRBD1 matching over 8 bases. This CDR3 is built from 14 residues. Trimming removed 5 bases from V and 2 bases from J; junction bases left unmatched: 4. Germline loops: CDR1 SGHTA, CDR2 FQGNSA. The CDR3 spells CASSQGDRNYGYTF. CDR3 DNA sequence: TGTGCCAGCAGCCAGGGGGACAGGAACTATGGCTACACCTTC.

The chain employs TRBV27 and TRBJ2-7; no reliable D call. Trimming took 5 bases from V and 0 from J, leaving 11 bases between them. Germline V gene data show CDR1 as MNHEY and CDR2 as SMNVEV (reference sequence). The CDR3 covers 14 residues. The CDR3: CASSERLLSYEQYV. In DNA, the CDR3 is TGTGCCAGCAGTGAGAGGCTCCTCTCCTACGAGCAGTACGTC.

This clonotype was found many times. J is TRBJ1-2 and V is TRBV5-1; 12 bases match TRBD1. J was trimmed by 2 bases and V by 4 bases; bases with no gene match: 12. The CDR3 runs 18 residues. From germline, CDR1 is SGHRS and CDR2 YFSETQ. The CDR3 here is CASSRPGGQGASNYGYTF. The CDR3 DNA is TGCGCCAGCAGCCGGCCGGGGGGACAGGGGGCATCAAACTATGGCTACACCTTC.

CDR3 sequence: CASSPPVWRERETQYF. CDR3 nucleotides: TGTGCCAGCTCACCACCGGTCTGGCGGGAGCGGGAGACCCAGTACTTC. This sequence joins TRBV18 and TRBJ2-5; TRBD2 matches at 7 bases. This CDR3 is 16 amino acids long. CDR1 is KGHSH, CDR2 LQKENI, per germline. Trimming at V came to 0 bases and at J to 5 bases, leaving 9 bases not matched to a gene.